This TCR beta chain was recovered during a study of T cell responses to AZD1222 COVID-19 vaccine. This table comes from immunoSEQ multiplex PCR, and its TCRdb copy is limited to in-frame clones, with some not included. The sample has about 100,000 clones, 84% seen once. This CDR3 has 15 residues. From germline, CDR1 is SGHVS and CDR2 FQNEAQ. V was cut by 5 bases and J by 9 bases, with 19 bases left in between. A remark on this clone: Its antigen is still unknown.

Study findings and constraints: Just a handful of people given AZD1222 tested seropositive at baseline.

This clonotype was sampled from an adult in good health. The chain employs TRBV7-8 and TRBJ1-4; D ambiguous. This specimen consisted of peripheral blood, obtained on day 0 of AZD1222 vaccination. The CDR3 DNA is TGTGCCAGCAGCCCACGGGTTCCTACGGTCCAAAAACTGTTTTTT. Translating it yields CASSPRVPTVQKLFF. Drawing the rest from reference TRBV7-8 and TRBJ1-4, the complete variable domain is GAGVSQSPRYKVAKRGQDVALRCDPISGHVSLFWYQQALGQGPEFLTYFQNEAQLDKSGLPSDRFFAERPEGSVSTLKIQRTQQEDSAVYLCASSPRVPTVQKLFFGSGTQLSVL.